This T cell receptor (beta chain) was sequenced during a study of siplizumab effects on memory and regulatory T cells. Study-level findings and limits: Roughly 75-95% of proliferating CD4+ or CD8+ clones defied assignment to a naive or memory phenotype. Whether proliferating Tregs in siplizumab cultures suppress was not functionally confirmed.

Only in-frame clones appear in the TCRdb table, and some are missing; sequencing was by immunoSEQ multiplex PCR. The data hold about 69,000 clones, with roughly 88% observed a single time. This CDR3 is built from 14 residues. The V gene's germline CDR1 is SGHNT and CDR2 YYREEE (reference sequence). V lost 2 bases, J lost 6 bases, and 5 bases stayed unmatched. On this clone itself: Its antigen remains unknown.

The chain combines TRBV5-4 with TRBJ2-1; 7 bases agree with TRBD1. The source of this sequence is a human donor in good health. Sequenced material: Tregs sorted from blood. The CDR3 nucleotides are TGTGCCAGCAGCTTCCGGGACAGACTCAATGAGCAGTTCTTC. Its translation is CASSFRDRLNEQFF.